This record looks at one T cell receptor (beta chain) sequence and its context. Antigen: not known. V lost 6 bases and J lost 7; bases outside the gene matches: 2. The V gene's germline CDR1 is MNHEY and CDR2 SMNVEV (reference sequence). CDR3 length: 13 amino acids. TCRdb's table, derived via immunoSEQ multiplex PCR, lists solely in-frame clones and lacks some. The sample contains around 150,000 clones, 65% to 90% of which appear only once. This sample was taken from a study of cytomegalovirus exposure and HLA in healthy donors. About the study: The roughly 110 validation repertoires used the same platform as the roughly 700 first-cohort repertoires (as reported by a later analysis).

Findings and caveats of the study: The authors listed 164 TCR beta chains as cytomegalovirus-associated. It was confirmed in vitro that a few of the CMV-associated chains were specific for CMV antigens. The classifier was said to identify cytomegalovirus status with high specificity and sensitivity.

Sequenced: PBMCs. This sequence joins TRBV27 and TRBJ2-1, with TRBD2 matching 11 bases. The sequence was obtained from a woman younger than 35 in good health and CMV-seronegative. The CDR3 spells CASSLAGGNEQFF. In nucleotides, the CDR3 is TGTGCCAGCAGCCTAGCGGGAGGTAATGAGCAGTTCTTC.